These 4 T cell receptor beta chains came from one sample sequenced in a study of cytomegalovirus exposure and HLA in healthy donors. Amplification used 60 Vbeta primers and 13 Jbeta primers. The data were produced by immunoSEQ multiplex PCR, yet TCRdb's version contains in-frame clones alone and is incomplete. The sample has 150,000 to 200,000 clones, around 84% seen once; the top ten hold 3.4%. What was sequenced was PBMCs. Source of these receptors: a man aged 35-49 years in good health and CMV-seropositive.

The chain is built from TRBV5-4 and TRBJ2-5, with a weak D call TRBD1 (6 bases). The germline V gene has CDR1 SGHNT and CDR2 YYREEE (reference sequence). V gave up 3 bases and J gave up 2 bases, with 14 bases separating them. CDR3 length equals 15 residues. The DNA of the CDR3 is TGTGCCAGCAGCTCGACAGGCGGGCCACAAGAGACCCAGTACTTC. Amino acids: CASSSTGGPQETQYF.

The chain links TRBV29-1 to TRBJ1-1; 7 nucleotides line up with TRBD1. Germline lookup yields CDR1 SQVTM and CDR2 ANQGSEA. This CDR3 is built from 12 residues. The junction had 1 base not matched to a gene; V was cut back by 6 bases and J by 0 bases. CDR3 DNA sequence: TGCAGCGTGGGACAGTTGAACACTGAAGCTTTCTTT. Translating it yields CSVGQLNTEAFF.

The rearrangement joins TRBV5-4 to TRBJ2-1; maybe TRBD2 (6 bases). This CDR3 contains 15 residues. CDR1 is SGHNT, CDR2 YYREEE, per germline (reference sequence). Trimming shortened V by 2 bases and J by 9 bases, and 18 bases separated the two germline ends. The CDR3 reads CASSFGGILRTEQFF. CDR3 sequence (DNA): TGTGCCAGCAGCTTCGGGGGAATACTAAGGACTGAGCAGTTCTTC. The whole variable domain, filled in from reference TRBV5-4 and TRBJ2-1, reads ETGVTQSPTHLIKTRGQQVTLRCSSQSGHNTVSWYQQALGQGPQFIFQYYREEENGRGNFPPRFSGLQFPNYSSELNVNALELDDSALYLCASSFGGILRTEQFFGPGTRLTVL.

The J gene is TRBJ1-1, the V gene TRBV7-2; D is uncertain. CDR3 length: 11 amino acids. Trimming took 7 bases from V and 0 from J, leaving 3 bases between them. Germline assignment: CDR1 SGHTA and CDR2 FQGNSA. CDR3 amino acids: CASTVNTEAFF. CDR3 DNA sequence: TGTGCCAGCACCGTGAACACTGAAGCTTTCTTT.